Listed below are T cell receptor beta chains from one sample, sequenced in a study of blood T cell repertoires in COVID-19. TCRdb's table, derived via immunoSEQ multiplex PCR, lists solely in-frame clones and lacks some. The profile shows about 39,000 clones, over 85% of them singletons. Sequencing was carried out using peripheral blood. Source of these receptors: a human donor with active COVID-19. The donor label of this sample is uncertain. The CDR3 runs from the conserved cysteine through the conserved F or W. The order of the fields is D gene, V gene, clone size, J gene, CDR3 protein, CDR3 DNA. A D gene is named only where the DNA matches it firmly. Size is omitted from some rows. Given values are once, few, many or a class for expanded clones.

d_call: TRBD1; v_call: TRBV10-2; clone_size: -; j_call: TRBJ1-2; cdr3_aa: CASSGQGVFYGYTF; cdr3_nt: TGCGCCAGCAGCGGGCAGGGGGTATTTTATGGCTACACCTTC
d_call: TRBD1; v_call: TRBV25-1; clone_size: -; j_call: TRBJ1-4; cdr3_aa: CASSGGGTGVGEKLFF; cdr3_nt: TGTGCCAGCAGTGGCGGCGGGACAGGGGTAGGAGAAAAACTGTTTTTT
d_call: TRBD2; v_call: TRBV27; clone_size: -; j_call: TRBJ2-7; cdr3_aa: CASSPRGGEQYF; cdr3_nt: TGTGCCAGCAGTCCCCGCGGGGGCGAGCAGTACTTC
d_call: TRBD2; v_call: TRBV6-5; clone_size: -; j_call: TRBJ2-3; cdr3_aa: CASSRGGPDTQYF; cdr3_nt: TGTGCCAGCAGCCGGGGGGGCCCAGATACGCAGTATTTT
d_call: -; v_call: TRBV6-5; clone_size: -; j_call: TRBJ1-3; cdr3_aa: CASSYRGAEGNTIYF; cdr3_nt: TGTGCCAGCAGTTACCGGGGGGCGGAAGGAAACACCATATATTTT
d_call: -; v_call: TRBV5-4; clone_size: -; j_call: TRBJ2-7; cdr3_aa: CASSFPTGPNYEQYF; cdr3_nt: TGTGCCAGCAGCTTCCCGACAGGCCCTAACTACGAGCAGTACTTC
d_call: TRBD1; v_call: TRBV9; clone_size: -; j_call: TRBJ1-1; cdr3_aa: CASSRTGGIIPEAFF; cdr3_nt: TGTGCCAGCAGCCGGACAGGGGGCATAATACCTGAAGCTTTCTTT
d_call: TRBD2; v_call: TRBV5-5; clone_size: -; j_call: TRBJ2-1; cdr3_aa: CASSVLAGGPHEQFF; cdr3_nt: TGTGCCAGCAGCGTTTTAGCGGGGGGGCCACATGAGCAGTTCTTC
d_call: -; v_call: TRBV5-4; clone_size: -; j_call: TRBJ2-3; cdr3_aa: CASSGEPKERTDTQYF; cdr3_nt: TGTGCCAGCAGCGGGGAGCCGAAGGAGCGCACAGATACGCAGTATTTT
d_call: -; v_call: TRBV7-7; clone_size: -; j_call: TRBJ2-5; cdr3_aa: CASSLGGGGFPRETQYF; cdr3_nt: TGTGCCAGCAGCTTAGGTGGTGGGGGCTTCCCTCGGGAGACCCAGTACTTC
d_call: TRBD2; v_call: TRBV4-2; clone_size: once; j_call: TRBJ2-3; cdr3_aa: CASSQDPLKTSGGITDTQYF; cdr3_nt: TGTGCCAGCAGCCAAGACCCTCTGAAGACTAGCGGGGGAATCACAGATACGCAGTATTTT
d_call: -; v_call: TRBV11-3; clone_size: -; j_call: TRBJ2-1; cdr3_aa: CASRAETAYNEQFF; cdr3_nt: TGTGCCAGCAGGGCCGAGACAGCATACAATGAGCAGTTCTTC
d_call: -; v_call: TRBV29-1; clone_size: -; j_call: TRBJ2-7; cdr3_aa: CSVVLGGREQYF; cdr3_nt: TGCAGCGTTGTATTAGGGGGTCGCGAGCAGTACTTC
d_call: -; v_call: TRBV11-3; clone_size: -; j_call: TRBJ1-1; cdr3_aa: CASSERHPSTEAFF; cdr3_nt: TGTGCCAGCAGCGAAAGACACCCGAGCACTGAAGCTTTCTTT
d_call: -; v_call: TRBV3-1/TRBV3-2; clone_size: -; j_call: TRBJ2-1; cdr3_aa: CASSQSGFYDRDNEQFF; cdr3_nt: TGTGCCAGCAGCCAGTCAGGTTTTTACGACCGCGACAATGAGCAGTTCTTC
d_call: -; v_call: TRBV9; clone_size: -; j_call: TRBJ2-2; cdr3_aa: CASSAPRVAGELFF; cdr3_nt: TGTGCCAGCAGCGCCCCCCGGGTCGCCGGGGAGCTGTTTTTT
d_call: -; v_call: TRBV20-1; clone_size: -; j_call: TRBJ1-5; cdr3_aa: CSASLLSNQPQHF; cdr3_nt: TGCAGTGCTAGTTTACTTAGCAATCAGCCCCAGCATTTT
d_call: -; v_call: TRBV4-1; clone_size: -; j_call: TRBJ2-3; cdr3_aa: CASSQDTGEFGTDTQYF; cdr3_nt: TGCGCCAGCAGCCAAGATACGGGGGAGTTTGGCACAGATACGCAGTATTTT
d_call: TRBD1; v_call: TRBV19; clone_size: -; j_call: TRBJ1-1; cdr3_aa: CASKGQGAKWTEAFF; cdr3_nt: TGTGCCAGTAAGGGACAGGGGGCAAAATGGACTGAAGCTTTCTTT
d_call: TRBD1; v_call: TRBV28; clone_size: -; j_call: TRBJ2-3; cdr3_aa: CASSLRDRVDTQYF; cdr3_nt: TGTGCCAGCAGTTTACGGGACAGGGTAGATACGCAGTATTTT
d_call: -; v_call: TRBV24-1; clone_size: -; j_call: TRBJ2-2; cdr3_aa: CATSDRLISNTGELFF; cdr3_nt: TGTGCCACCAGTGATCGACTAATCTCGAACACCGGGGAGCTGTTTTTT
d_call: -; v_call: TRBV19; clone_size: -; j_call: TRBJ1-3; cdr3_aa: CASSPGHLDSGNTIYF; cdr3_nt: TGTGCCAGCTCTCCGGGACACCTAGACTCTGGAAACACCATATATTTT
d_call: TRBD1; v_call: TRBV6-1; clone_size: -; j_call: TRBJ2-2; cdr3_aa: CASSELQGARTGELFF; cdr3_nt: TGTGCCAGCAGTGAGCTACAGGGGGCGCGCACCGGGGAGCTGTTTTTT
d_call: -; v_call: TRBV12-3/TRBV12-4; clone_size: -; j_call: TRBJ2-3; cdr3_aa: CASSSDRFGTQYF; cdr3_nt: TGTGCCAGCAGTAGCGACAGGTTCGGTACGCAGTATTTT
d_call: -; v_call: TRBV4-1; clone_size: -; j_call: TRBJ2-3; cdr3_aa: CASSHETVTDTQYF; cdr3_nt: TGCGCCAGCAGCCATGAGACAGTAACAGATACGCAGTATTTT
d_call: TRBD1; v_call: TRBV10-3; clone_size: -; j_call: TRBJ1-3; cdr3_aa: CATGTGGSFGNTIYF; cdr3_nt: TGTGCCACCGGGACAGGGGGCAGTTTTGGAAACACCATATATTTT
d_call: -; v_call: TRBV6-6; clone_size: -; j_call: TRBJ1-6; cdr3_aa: CASSQRQASSPLHF; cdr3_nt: TGTGCCAGCAGTCAGAGACAGGCCTCTTCACCCCTCCACTTT
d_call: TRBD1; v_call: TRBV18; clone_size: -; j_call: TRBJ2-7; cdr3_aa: CASSPRQGASYEQYF; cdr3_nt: TGTGCCAGCTCACCAAGGCAGGGGGCCTCCTACGAGCAGTACTTC
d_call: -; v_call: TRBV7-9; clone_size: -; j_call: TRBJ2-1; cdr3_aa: CASNLASGGDGNEQFF; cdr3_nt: TGTGCCAGCAACTTAGCGTCAGGAGGGGATGGAAATGAGCAGTTCTTC
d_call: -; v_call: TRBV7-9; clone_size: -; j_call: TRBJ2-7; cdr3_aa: CASSFARQVSDEQYF; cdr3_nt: TGTGCCAGCAGTTTTGCGCGCCAGGTCTCCGACGAGCAGTACTTC
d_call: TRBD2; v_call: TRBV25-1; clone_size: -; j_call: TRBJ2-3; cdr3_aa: CASSEGLAVPDTQYF; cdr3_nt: TGTGCCAGCAGTGAAGGACTAGCGGTCCCAGATACGCAGTATTTT
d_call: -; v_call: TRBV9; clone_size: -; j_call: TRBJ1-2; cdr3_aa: CASSVVSTAGMSGYTF; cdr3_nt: TGTGCCAGCAGCGTAGTCAGTACAGCGGGAATGAGTGGCTACACCTTC
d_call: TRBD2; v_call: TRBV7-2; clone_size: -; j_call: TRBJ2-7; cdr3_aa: CASTWAGGTYNEQYF; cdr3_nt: TGTGCCAGCACCTGGGCGGGGGGGACGTATAACGAGCAGTACTTC
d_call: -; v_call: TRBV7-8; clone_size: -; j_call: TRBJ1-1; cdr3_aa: CASSLYSATGVMNTEAFF; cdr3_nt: TGTGCCAGCAGCTTATATAGTGCGACAGGAGTCATGAACACTGAAGCTTTCTTT
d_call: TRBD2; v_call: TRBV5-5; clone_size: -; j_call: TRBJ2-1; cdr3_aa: CASSPGTTTNNEQFF; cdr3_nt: TGTGCCAGCAGCCCCGGGACTACAACAAACAATGAGCAGTTCTTC
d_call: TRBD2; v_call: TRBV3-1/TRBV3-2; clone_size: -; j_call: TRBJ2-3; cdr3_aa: CASSQWDGRAGDTQYF; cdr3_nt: TGTGCCAGCAGCCAATGGGACGGGAGGGCCGGAGATACGCAGTATTTT
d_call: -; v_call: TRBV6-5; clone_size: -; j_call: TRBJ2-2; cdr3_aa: CASKEPNTGELFF; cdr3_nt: TGTGCCAGCAAAGAGCCAAACACCGGGGAGCTGTTTTTT
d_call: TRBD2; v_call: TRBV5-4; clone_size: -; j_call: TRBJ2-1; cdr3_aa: CASSPGTSGSWDEQFF; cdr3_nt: TGTGCCAGCAGTCCCGGGACTAGCGGGAGTTGGGATGAGCAGTTCTTC
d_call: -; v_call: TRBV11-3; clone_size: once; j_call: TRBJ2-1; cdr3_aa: CASSSRAGNEQFF; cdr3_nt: TGTGCCAGCAGCTCGCGGGCAGGCAATGAGCAGTTCTTC
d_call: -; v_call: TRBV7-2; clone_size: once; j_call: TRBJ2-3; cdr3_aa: CASSTMNRQGWDTQYF; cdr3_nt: TGTGCCAGCAGCACAATGAACCGCCAGGGGTGGGATACGCAGTATTTT
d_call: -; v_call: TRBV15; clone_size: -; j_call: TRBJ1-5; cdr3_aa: CATSRSLEIAGGAQHF; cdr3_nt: TGTGCCACCAGCAGATCATTAGAGATAGCCGGTGGAGCCCAGCATTTT
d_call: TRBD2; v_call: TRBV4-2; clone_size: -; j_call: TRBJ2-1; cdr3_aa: CASSQDIGTSGYNEQFF; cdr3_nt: TGTGCCAGCAGCCAAGACATCGGGACTAGCGGATACAATGAGCAGTTCTTC
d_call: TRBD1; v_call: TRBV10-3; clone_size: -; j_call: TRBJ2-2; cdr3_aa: CAISLGQSNTGELFF; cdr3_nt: TGTGCCATCAGTCTGGGACAGTCCAACACCGGGGAGCTGTTTTTT
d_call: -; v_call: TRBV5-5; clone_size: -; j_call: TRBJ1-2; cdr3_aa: CASSLAGFYGYTF; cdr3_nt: TGTGCCAGCAGCCTGGCTGGCTTCTATGGCTACACCTTC
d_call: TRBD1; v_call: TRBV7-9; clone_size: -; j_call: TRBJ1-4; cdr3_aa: CAGGSGGVSTNEKLFF; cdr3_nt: TGTGCCGGGGGTTCAGGGGGTGTATCGACTAATGAAAAACTGTTTTTT
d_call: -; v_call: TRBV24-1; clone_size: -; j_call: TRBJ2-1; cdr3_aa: CATSDPGTSGYNEQFF; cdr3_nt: TGTGCCACCAGTGATCCGGGGACATCGGGTTACAATGAGCAGTTCTTC
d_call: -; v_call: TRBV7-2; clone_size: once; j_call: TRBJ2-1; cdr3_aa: CATRLDFGNEQFF; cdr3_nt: TGTGCCACACGACTAGATTTTGGTAATGAGCAGTTCTTC
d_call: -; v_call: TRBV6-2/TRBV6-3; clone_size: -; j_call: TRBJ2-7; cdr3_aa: CASSYSPGGEQYF; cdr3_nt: TGTGCCAGCAGTTACTCGCCGGGCGGGGAGCAGTACTTC
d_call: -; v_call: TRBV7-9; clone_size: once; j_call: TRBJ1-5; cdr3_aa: CASATQGFGQPQHF; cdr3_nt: TGTGCCAGCGCCACCCAGGGGTTTGGGCAGCCCCAGCATTTT
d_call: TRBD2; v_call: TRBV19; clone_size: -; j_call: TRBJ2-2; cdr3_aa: CASGTSGGTGELFF; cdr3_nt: TGTGCCAGTGGGACTAGCGGGGGGACCGGGGAGCTGTTTTTT
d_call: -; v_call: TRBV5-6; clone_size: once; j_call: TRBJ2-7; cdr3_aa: CASSLLGSYEQYF; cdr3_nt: TGTGCCAGCAGCCTATTGGGGAGCTACGAGCAGTACTTC
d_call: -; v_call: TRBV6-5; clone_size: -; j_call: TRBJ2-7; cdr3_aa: CASSYSTGGRIEQYF; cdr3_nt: TGTGCCAGCAGTTACTCAACCGGGGGTCGTATCGAGCAGTACTTC
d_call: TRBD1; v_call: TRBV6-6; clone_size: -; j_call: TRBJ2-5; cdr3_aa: CASSSDRGGETQYF; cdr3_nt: TGTGCCAGCAGTTCCGACAGGGGGGGAGAGACCCAGTACTTC
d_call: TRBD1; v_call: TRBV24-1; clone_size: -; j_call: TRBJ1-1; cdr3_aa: CATQGETEAFF; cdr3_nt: TGTGCCACCCAGGGGGAAACTGAAGCTTTCTTT
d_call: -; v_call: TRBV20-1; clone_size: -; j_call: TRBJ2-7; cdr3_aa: CSAIEDSFTYEQYF; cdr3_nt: TGCAGTGCTATTGAGGACAGTTTTACCTACGAGCAGTACTTC
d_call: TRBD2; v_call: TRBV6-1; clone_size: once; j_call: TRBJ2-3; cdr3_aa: CASSEAPGTSGQDTQYF; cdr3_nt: TGTGCCAGCAGTGAAGCGCCCGGGACTAGCGGGCAAGATACGCAGTATTTT
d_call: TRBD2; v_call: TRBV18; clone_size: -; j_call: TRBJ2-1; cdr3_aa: CASSPGSGGTNEQFF; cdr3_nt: TGTGCCAGCTCACCAGGTAGCGGGGGGACCAATGAGCAGTTCTTC